This T cell receptor (beta chain) was identified in a study of blood T cell repertoires in COVID-19. The germline V gene has CDR1 SEHNR and CDR2 FQNEAQ (reference sequence). The CDR3 totals 15 residues. Deletions cut 5 bases from V and 7 bases from J, with 17 bases between. Generated by immunoSEQ multiplex PCR, the TCRdb table keeps only in-frame clones and is missing some. This table holds around 250,000 clones, around 90% found once. Source material: peripheral blood. The receptor's source is a woman between 55 and 75 years old with COVID-19, enrolled during active disease. The chain uses TRBV7-9 and TRBJ2-2; D may be TRBD1 (5 bases). CDR3 residues: CASSLPVGRGGELFF. CDR3 nucleotide sequence: TGTGCCAGCAGCCTCCCGGTGGGGCGAGGCGGGGAGCTGTTTTTT. The variable domain in full, completed from reference TRBV7-9 and TRBJ2-2, reads DTGVSQNPRHKITKRGQNVTFRCDPISEHNRLYWYRQTLGQGPEFLTYFQNEAQLEKSRLLSDRFSAERPKGSFSTLEIQRTEQGDSAMYLCASSLPVGRGGELFFGEGSRLTVL.